This TCR beta chain was retrieved from a study of shared clonotypes between healthy human individuals. Per the germline V gene, CDR1 is SGDLS and CDR2 is YYNGEE. This CDR3 is 16 amino acids long. Trimming at V came to 0 bases and at J to 5 bases, leaving 4 bases not matched to a gene. The assay was immunoSEQ multiplex PCR, and TCRdb's table has in-frame clones only and misses some. This repertoire shows around 510,000 clones, roughly 95% found once; its top ten account for 0.064%. This TCR was recovered from a woman in her 30s in good health. The sequenced sample consisted of naive CD4+ T cells sorted from blood. The subset is: CD45RA+ positively selected. The chain links TRBV9 to TRBJ2-5; TRBD2 matches at 13 bases. As DNA, the CDR3 is TGTGCCAGCAGCGTAGTGGGGACTAGCGGGGTGGAGACCCAGTACTTC. Its protein is CASSVVGTSGVETQYF. The complete variable domain, with remaining parts taken from reference TRBV9 and TRBJ2-5, reads DSGVTQTPKHLITATGQRVTLRCSPRSGDLSVYWYQQSLDQGLQFLIQYYNGEERAKGNILERFSAQQFPDLHSELNLSSLELGDSALYFCASSVVGTSGVETQYFGPGTRLLVL.